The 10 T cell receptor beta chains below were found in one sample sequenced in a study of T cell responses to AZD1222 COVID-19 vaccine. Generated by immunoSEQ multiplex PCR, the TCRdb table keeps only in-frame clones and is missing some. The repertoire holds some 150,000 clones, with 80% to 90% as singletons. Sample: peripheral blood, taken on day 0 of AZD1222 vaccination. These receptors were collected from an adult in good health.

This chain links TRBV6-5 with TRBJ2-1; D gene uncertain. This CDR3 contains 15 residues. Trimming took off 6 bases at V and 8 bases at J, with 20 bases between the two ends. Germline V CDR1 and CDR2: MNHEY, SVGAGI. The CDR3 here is CASSLRQITPYEQFF. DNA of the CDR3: TGTGCCAGCAGCCTCCGGCAAATTACCCCGTATGAGCAGTTCTTC.

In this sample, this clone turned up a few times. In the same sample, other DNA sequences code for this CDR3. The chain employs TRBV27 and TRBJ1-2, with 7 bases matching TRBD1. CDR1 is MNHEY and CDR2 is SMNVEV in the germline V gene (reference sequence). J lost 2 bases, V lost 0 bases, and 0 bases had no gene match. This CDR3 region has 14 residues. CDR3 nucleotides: TGTGCCAGCAGTTTATCACAGGGGAACTATGGCTACACCTTC. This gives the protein CASSLSQGNYGYTF.

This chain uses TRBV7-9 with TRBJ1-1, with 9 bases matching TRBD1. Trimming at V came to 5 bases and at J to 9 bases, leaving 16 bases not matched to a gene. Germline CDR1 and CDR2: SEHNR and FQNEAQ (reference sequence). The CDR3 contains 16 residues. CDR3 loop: CASSQVSPLGQGKAFF. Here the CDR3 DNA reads TGTGCCAGCAGCCAAGTCTCACCTTTGGGACAGGGTAAAGCTTTCTTT.

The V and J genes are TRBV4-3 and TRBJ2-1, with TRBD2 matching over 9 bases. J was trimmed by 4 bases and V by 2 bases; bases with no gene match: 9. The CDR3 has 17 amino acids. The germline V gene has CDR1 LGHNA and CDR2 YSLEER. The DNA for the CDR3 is TGCGCCAGCAGCCAACCCCGGGGGACTAGCCGGTACAATGAGCAGTTCTTC. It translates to CASSQPRGTSRYNEQFF.

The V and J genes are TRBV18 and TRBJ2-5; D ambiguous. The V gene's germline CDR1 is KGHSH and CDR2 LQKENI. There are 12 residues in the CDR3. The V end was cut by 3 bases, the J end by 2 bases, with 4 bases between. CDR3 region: CASSPEQETQYF. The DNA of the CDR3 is TGTGCCAGCTCACCCGAACAAGAGACCCAGTACTTC. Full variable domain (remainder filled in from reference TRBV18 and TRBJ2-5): NAGVMQNPRHLVRRRGQEARLRCSPMKGHSHVYWYRQLPEEGLKFMVYLQKENIIDESGMPKERFSAEFPKEGPSILRIQQVVRGDSAAYFCASSPEQETQYFGPGTRLLVL.

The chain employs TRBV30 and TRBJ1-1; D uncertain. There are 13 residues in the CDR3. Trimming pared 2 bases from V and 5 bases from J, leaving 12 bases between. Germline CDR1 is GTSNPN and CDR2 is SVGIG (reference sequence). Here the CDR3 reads CAWSLLEGTEAFF. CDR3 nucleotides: TGTGCCTGGAGTCTCTTGGAGGGAACTGAAGCTTTCTTT.

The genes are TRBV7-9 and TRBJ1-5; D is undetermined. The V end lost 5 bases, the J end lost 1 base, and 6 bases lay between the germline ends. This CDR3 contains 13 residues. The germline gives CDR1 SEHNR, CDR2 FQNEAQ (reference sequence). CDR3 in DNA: TGTGCCAGCAGCCCTTTGAGCAATCAGCCCCAGCATTTT. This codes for CASSPLSNQPQHF.

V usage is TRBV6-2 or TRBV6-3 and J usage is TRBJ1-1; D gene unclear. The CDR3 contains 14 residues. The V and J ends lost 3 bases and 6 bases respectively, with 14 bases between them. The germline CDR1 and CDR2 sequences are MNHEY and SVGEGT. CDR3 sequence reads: CASSYEPSRSEAFF. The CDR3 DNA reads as TGTGCCAGCAGTTATGAGCCTTCCAGATCTGAAGCTTTCTTT.

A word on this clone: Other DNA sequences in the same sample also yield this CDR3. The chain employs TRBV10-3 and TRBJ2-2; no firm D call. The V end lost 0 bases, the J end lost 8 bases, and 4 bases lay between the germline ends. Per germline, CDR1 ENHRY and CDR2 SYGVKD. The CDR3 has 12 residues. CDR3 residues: CAISESSGELFF. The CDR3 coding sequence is TGTGCCATCAGTGAGTCGAGTGGGGAGCTGTTTTTT.

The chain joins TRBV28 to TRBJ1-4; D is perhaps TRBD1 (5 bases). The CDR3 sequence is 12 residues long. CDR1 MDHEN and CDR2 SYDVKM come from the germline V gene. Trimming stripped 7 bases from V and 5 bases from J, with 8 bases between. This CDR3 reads CASTGLNEKLFF. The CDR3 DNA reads TGTGCCAGCACAGGGCTGAATGAAAAACTGTTTTTT.